A selection of T cell receptor beta chains follows, all from one sample in a study of shared clonotypes between healthy human individuals. The protocol was immunoSEQ multiplex PCR, while the TCRdb copy is restricted to in-frame clones and leaves out a portion. The sample includes 2 million to 3 million clones, under 95% of them seen just once. The sample comprised naive CD4+ T cells from PBMCs. Receptors originate from a man younger than 30 in good health. Some clones in this sample may be carry-over from other donors' samples. The CDR3 runs from the conserved cysteine through the conserved F or W. D genes are given only for firm matches. Not every row has a clone size; where given, it reads once, few, many or a size class.

CDR3: CASNLESGGSTDTQYF
DNA: TGTGCCAGCAACTTGGAGTCCGGAGGAAGCACAGATACGCAGTATTTT
J: TRBJ2-3
D: .
V: TRBV7-9
size: once

CDR3: CASSVNRGWGNQPQHF
DNA: TGTGCCAGCAGCGTAAATCGAGGTTGGGGCAATCAGCCCCAGCATTTT
J: TRBJ1-5
D: .
V: TRBV27
size: .

CDR3: CASSGPTSKSAGEQYF
DNA: TGTGCCAGCAGCGGACCTACTAGCAAATCCGCCGGCGAGCAGTACTTC
J: TRBJ2-7
D: .
V: TRBV5-4
size: .

CDR3: CASSPSGSQGSQETQYF
DNA: TGTGCCAGCAGCCCCTCCGGGAGCCAAGGGTCGCAAGAGACCCAGTACTTC
J: TRBJ2-5
D: .
V: TRBV4-2
size: once

CDR3: CASSQAAVNTQYF
DNA: TGCGCCAGCAGCCAAGCCGCGGTAAATACGCAGTATTTT
J: TRBJ2-3
D: .
V: TRBV4-1
size: .

CDR3: CASSQLVRIQGTGELFF
DNA: TGCGCCAGCAGCCAACTCGTTCGAATTCAAGGGACCGGGGAGCTGTTTTTT
J: TRBJ2-2
D: .
V: TRBV4-3
size: .

CDR3: CASSEDRAPLGTQYF
DNA: TGCGCCAGCAGCGAGGACAGGGCACCCTTAGGGACCCAGTACTTC
J: TRBJ2-5
D: TRBD1
V: TRBV5-1
size: .

CDR3: CASSLRHLFGQGGGQYF
DNA: TGTGCCAGCAGCTTAAGACATTTATTCGGGCAGGGTGGCGGGCAGTACTTC
J: TRBJ2-7
D: .
V: TRBV7-9
size: .

CDR3: CASSDGERNQPQHF
DNA: TGTGCCAGCAGTGATGGAGAGCGAAATCAGCCCCAGCATTTT
J: TRBJ1-5
D: .
V: TRBV2
size: .

CDR3: CASTAGAASTDTQYF
DNA: TGTGCCAGCACTGCGGGGGCCGCTAGCACAGATACGCAGTATTTT
J: TRBJ2-3
D: .
V: TRBV5-4
size: .

CDR3: CASSPDSLGETQYF
DNA: TGTGCCAGCAGTCCGGACAGTCTGGGGGAGACCCAGTACTTC
J: TRBJ2-5
D: .
V: TRBV6-1
size: .

CDR3: CASSFYRFQETQYF
DNA: TGTGCCAGCAGCTTTTACAGATTCCAAGAGACCCAGTACTTC
J: TRBJ2-5
D: .
V: TRBV5-4
size: .

CDR3: CASSSPGTGAYEQYF
DNA: TGTGCCAGCAGTTCGCCCGGGACAGGGGCCTACGAGCAGTACTTC
J: TRBJ2-7
D: TRBD1
V: TRBV6-4
size: .

CDR3: CASSPQSGGAYEQYF
DNA: TGTGCCAGCAGTCCGCAGAGCGGAGGGGCCTACGAGCAGTACTTC
J: TRBJ2-7
D: .
V: TRBV9
size: .

CDR3: CASSPGTGYGYTF
DNA: TGTGCCAGCAGTCCTGGGACAGGGTATGGCTACACCTTC
J: TRBJ1-2
D: TRBD1
V: TRBV6-5
size: .

CDR3: CASSQRNYGYTF
DNA: TGTGCCAGCAGTCAGCGTAACTATGGCTACACCTTC
J: TRBJ1-2
D: .
V: TRBV28
size: .

CDR3: CASSAIVPGDSSGNTIYF
DNA: TGTGCCAGCAGTGCGATCGTCCCAGGGGACTCCTCTGGAAACACCATATATTTT
J: TRBJ1-3
D: .
V: TRBV6-1
size: .

CDR3: CASSLAGGNTIYF
DNA: TGTGCCAGCAGCTTAGCAGGCGGAAACACCATATATTTT
J: TRBJ1-3
D: .
V: TRBV7-9
size: once

CDR3: CASSPNREVTEAFF
DNA: TGTGCCAGCTCACCAAACAGGGAAGTCACTGAAGCTTTCTTT
J: TRBJ1-1
D: .
V: TRBV18
size: .

CDR3: CASTTGTPAYEQYF
DNA: TGTGCCAGCACCACCGGGACGCCGGCCTACGAGCAGTACTTC
J: TRBJ2-7
D: .
V: TRBV6-6
size: .

CDR3: CASSYYRGSNTEAFF
DNA: TGTGCCAGCAGCTATTACAGGGGATCGAACACTGAAGCTTTCTTT
J: TRBJ1-1
D: TRBD1
V: TRBV9
size: .

CDR3: CASMWGSSGNTIYF
DNA: TGCGCCAGCATGTGGGGTAGCTCTGGAAACACCATATATTTT
J: TRBJ1-3
D: .
V: TRBV5-1
size: .

CDR3: CASSSTGRERETQYF
DNA: TGTGCCAGCAGCTCGACAGGGAGAGAAAGAGAGACCCAGTACTTC
J: TRBJ2-5
D: TRBD1
V: TRBV13
size: .

CDR3: CASSPSGGGYEQYF
DNA: TGTGCCAGCTCACCAAGTGGAGGGGGCTACGAGCAGTACTTC
J: TRBJ2-7
D: .
V: TRBV18
size: .

CDR3: CASSLWGRNEDGYTF
DNA: TGTGCCAGCAGTCTCTGGGGCAGAAATGAGGATGGCTACACCTTC
J: TRBJ1-2
D: .
V: TRBV2
size: once

CDR3: CASSSVGGYGYTF
DNA: TGTGCCAGCAGCTCCGTTGGGGGCTATGGCTACACCTTC
J: TRBJ1-2
D: .
V: TRBV7-9
size: .

CDR3: CASSFEHGRDSPLHF
DNA: TGTGCCAGCAGCTTTGAACACGGACGCGATTCACCCCTCCACTTT
J: TRBJ1-6
D: .
V: TRBV7-2
size: .

CDR3: CASSQDFGPSNTGELFF
DNA: TGCGCCAGCAGCCAAGATTTTGGGCCCTCGAACACCGGGGAGCTGTTTTTT
J: TRBJ2-2
D: .
V: TRBV4-1
size: .

CDR3: CASSQRGPYEQYF
DNA: TGTGCCAGCAGCCAACGGGGCCCCTACGAGCAGTACTTC
J: TRBJ2-7
D: .
V: TRBV14
size: .

CDR3: CAISEQGMPDYGYTF
DNA: TGTGCCATCAGTGAGCAGGGGATGCCGGACTATGGCTACACCTTC
J: TRBJ1-2
D: .
V: TRBV10-3
size: .

CDR3: CASSFLTKRTSGSTDTQYF
DNA: TGCGCCAGCAGCTTCTTAACTAAGCGGACTAGCGGGAGCACAGATACGCAGTATTTT
J: TRBJ2-3
D: TRBD2
V: TRBV5-1
size: .

CDR3: CASSAGGSNTGELFF
DNA: TGTGCCAGCAGCGCGGGCGGATCGAACACCGGGGAGCTGTTTTTT
J: TRBJ2-2
D: .
V: TRBV6-5
size: .

CDR3: CASSSLARREQYF
DNA: TGTGCCAGCAGCTCACTTGCCCGTCGGGAGCAGTACTTC
J: TRBJ2-7
D: .
V: TRBV5-4
size: .

CDR3: CASTPGLNQPQHF
DNA: TGTGCCAGCACCCCCGGCTTGAATCAGCCCCAGCATTTT
J: TRBJ1-5
D: .
V: TRBV6-1
size: .

CDR3: CASSRQLAGVGEQYF
DNA: TGTGCCAGCAGCCGACAGCTAGCGGGAGTTGGCGAGCAGTACTTC
J: TRBJ2-7
D: TRBD2
V: TRBV6-5
size: .

CDR3: CASSLSGFAGTGYTF
DNA: TGTGCCAGCAGCTTATCTGGTTTCGCCGGGACTGGCTACACCTTC
J: TRBJ1-2
D: .
V: TRBV5-8
size: .

CDR3: CASIKGVTGELFF
DNA: TGTGCCAGCATCAAAGGTGTTACCGGGGAGCTGTTTTTT
J: TRBJ2-2
D: .
V: TRBV6-1
size: .

CDR3: CSVDWGQGNTEAFF
DNA: TGCAGCGTTGATTGGGGACAGGGGAACACTGAAGCTTTCTTT
J: TRBJ1-1
D: TRBD1
V: TRBV29-1
size: .

CDR3: CAWSTGHNTEAFF
DNA: TGTGCCTGGAGCACGGGACACAACACTGAAGCTTTCTTT
J: TRBJ1-1
D: .
V: TRBV30
size: few

CDR3: CASSFGSSGNTIYF
DNA: TGTGCCAGCAGTTTCGGGTCCTCTGGAAACACCATATATTTT
J: TRBJ1-3
D: .
V: TRBV28
size: .

CDR3: CASSLLPQGDTQYF
DNA: TGTGCCAGCAGCTTACTCCCACAGGGGGATACGCAGTATTTT
J: TRBJ2-3
D: TRBD1
V: TRBV7-3
size: .

CDR3: CASSRVRQETQYF
DNA: TGTGCCAGCAGTCGAGTCAGGCAAGAGACCCAGTACTTC
J: TRBJ2-5
D: .
V: TRBV28
size: .

CDR3: CASSPPDSYNEQFF
DNA: TGTGCCAGCAGCCCTCCCGACTCCTACAATGAGCAGTTCTTC
J: TRBJ2-1
D: .
V: TRBV7-3
size: .

CDR3: CASSLVVNQPQHF
DNA: TGTGCCAGCAGCTTAGTAGTCAATCAGCCCCAGCATTTT
J: TRBJ1-5
D: .
V: TRBV7-2
size: .

CDR3: CASSLTQDTQYF
DNA: TGTGCCAGCAGCCTCACCCAGGATACGCAGTATTTT
J: TRBJ2-3
D: .
V: TRBV7-6
size: .